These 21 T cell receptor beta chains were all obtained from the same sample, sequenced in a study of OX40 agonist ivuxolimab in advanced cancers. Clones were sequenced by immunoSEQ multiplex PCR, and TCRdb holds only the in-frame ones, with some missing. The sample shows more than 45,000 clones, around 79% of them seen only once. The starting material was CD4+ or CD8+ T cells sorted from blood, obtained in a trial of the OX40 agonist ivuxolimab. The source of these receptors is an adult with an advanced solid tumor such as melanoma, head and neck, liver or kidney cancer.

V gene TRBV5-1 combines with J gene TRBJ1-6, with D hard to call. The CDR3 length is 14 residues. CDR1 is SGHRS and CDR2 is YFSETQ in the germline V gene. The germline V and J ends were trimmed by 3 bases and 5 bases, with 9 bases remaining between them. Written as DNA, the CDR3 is TGCGCCAGCAGCTGGGCCGCCAATAATTCACCCCTCCACTTT. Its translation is CASSWAANNSPLHF.

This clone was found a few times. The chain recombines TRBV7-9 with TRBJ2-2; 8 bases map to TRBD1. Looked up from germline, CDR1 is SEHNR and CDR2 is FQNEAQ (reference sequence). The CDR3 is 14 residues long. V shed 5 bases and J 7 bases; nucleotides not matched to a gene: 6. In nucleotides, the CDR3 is TGTGCCAGCAGCCCGACAGGGGTTGACGGGGAGCTGTTTTTT. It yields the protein CASSPTGVDGELFF.

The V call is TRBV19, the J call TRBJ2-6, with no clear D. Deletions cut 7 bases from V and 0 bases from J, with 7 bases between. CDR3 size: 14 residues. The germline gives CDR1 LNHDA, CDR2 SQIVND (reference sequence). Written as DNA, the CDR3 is TGTGCCAGTACGGGCAACTCTGGGGCCAACGTCCTGACTTTC. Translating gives CASTGNSGANVLTF.

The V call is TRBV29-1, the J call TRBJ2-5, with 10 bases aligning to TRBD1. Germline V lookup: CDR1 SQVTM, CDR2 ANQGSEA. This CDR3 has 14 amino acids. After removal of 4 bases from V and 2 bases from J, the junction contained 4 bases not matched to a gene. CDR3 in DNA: TGCAGCGTTGTGGGACAGGGGAAACAAGAGACCCAGTACTTC. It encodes CSVVGQGKQETQYF.

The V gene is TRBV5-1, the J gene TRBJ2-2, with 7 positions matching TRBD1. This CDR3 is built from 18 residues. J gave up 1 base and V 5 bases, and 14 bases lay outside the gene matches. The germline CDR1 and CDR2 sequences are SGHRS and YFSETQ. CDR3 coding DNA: TGCGCCAGCAGTGTTTTGGACAGGACGTTTTTGAACACCGGGGAGCTGTTTTTT. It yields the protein CASSVLDRTFLNTGELFF. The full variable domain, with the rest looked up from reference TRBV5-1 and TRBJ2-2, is KAGVTQTPRYLIKTRGQQVTLSCSPISGHRSVSWYQQTPGQGLQFLFEYFSETQRNKGNFPGRFSGRQFSNSRSEMNVSTLELGDSALYLCASSVLDRTFLNTGELFFGEGSRLTVL.

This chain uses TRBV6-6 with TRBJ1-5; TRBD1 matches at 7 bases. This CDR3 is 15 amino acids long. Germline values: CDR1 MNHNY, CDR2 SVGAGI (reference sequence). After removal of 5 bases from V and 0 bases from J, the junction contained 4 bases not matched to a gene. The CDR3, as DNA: TGTGCCAGCAGTCGGACAGGCGATAGCAATCAGCCCCAGCATTTT. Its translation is CASSRTGDSNQPQHF.

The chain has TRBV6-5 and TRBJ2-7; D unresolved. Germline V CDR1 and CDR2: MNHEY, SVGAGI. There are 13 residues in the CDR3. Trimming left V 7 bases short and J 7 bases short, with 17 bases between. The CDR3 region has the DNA TGTGCCAGCACCGGCGGTGGAGCTTGGGAGCAGTACTTC. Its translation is CASTGGGAWEQYF.

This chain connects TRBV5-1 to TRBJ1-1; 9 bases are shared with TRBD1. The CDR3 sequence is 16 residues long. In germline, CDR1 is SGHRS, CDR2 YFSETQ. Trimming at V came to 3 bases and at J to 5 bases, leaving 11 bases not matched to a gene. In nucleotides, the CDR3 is TGCGCCAGCAGCTCTTCCGACAGGGGGGTCGATACTGAAGCTTTCTTT. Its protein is CASSSSDRGVDTEAFF.

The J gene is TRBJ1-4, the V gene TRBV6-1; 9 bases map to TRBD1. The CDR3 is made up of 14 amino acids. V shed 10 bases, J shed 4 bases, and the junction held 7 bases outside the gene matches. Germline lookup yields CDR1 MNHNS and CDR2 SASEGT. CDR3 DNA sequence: TGTGCCACCTGCATGACAGGGGGTAATGAAAAACTGTTTTTT. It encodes CATCMTGGNEKLFF.

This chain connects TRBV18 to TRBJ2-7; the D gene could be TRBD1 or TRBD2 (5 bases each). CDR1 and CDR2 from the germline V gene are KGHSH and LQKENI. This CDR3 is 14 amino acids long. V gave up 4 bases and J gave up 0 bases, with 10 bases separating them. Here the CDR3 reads CASSLGTVSYEQYF. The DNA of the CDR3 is TGTGCCAGCTCACTAGGGACGGTCTCCTACGAGCAGTACTTC.

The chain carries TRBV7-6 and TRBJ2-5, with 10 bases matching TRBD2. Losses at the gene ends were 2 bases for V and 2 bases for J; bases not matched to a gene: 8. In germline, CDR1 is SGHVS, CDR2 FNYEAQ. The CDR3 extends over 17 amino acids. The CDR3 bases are TGTGCCAGCAGCTTAATGGCTAGCGGGAGCAATCAAGAGACCCAGTACTTC. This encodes CASSLMASGSNQETQYF.

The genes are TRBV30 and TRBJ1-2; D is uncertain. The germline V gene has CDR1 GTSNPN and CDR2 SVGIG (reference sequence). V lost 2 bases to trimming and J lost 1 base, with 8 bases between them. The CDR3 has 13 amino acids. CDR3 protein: CAWSPSLNYGYTF. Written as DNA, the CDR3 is TGTGCCTGGAGTCCCTCGCTTAACTATGGCTACACCTTC.

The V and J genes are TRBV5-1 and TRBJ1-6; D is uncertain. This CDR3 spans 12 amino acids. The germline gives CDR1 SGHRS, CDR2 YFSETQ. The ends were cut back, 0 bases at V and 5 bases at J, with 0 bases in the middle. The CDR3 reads CASSLDNSPLHF. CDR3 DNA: TGCGCCAGCAGCTTGGATAATTCACCCCTCCACTTT.

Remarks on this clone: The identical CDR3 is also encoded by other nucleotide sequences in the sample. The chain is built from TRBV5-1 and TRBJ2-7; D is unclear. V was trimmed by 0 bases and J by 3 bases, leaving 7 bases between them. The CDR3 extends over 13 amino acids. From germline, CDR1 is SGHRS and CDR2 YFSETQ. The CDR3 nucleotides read TGCGCCAGCAGCTTGGCCACGGGCTACGAGCAGTACTTC. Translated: CASSLATGYEQYF.

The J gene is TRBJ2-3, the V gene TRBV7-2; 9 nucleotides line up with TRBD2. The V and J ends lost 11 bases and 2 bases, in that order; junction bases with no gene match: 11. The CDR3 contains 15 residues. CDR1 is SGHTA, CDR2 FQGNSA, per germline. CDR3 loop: CALKRGDKNTDTQYF. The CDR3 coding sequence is TGTGCCCTGAAGCGGGGGGACAAGAACACAGATACGCAGTATTTT.

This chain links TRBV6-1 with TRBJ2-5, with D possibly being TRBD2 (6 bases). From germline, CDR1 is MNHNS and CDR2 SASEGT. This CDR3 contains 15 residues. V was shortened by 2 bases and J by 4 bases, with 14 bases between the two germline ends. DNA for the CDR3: TGTGCCAGCAGTGAACAGCGGACTACCTTAGAGACCCAGTACTTC. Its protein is CASSEQRTTLETQYF.

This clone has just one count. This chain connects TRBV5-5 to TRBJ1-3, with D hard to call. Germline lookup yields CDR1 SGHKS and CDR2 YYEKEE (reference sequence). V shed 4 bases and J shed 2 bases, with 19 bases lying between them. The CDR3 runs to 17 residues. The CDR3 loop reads CASSLGRPSGTGNTIYF. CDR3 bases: TGTGCCAGCAGCCTCGGACGGCCCTCTGGAACTGGAAACACCATATATTTT.

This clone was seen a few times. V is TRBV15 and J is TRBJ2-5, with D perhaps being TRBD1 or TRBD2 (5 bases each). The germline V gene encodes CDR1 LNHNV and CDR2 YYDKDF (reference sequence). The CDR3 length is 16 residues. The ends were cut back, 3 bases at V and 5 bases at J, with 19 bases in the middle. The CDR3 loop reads CATSRPGGGRDETQYF. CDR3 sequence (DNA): TGTGCCACCAGCAGGCCCGGTGGGGGAAGGGACGAGACCCAGTACTTC.

CDR3 sequence (DNA): TGTGCCAGCAGCTTTGGGACTTCCGACTACGAGCAGTACTTC. Translating it yields CASSFGTSDYEQYF. The chain combines TRBV7-6 with TRBJ2-7; possible D gene TRBD2, 6 bases. Trimming removed 3 bases at V and 3 bases at J, with 12 bases between. The CDR3 length is 14 residues. Germline values: CDR1 SGHVS, CDR2 FNYEAQ. Variable domain in full (rest from reference TRBV7-6 and TRBJ2-7): GAGVSQSPRYKVTKRGQDVALRCDPISGHVSLYWYRQALGQGPEFLTYFNYEAQQDKSGLPNDRFSAERPEGSISTLTIQRTEQRDSAMYRCASSFGTSDYEQYFGPGTRLTVT.

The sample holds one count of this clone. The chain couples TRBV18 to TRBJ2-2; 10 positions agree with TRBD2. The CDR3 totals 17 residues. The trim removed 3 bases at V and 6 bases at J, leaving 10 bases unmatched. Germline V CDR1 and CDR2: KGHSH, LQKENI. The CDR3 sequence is CASSPSSGRARAGELFF. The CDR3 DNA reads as TGTGCCAGCTCACCTTCCAGCGGGAGGGCCCGGGCCGGGGAGCTGTTTTTT. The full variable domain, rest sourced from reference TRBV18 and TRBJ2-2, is NAGVMQNPRHLVRRRGQEARLRCSPMKGHSHVYWYRQLPEEGLKFMVYLQKENIIDESGMPKERFSAEFPKEGPSILRIQQVVRGDSAAYFCASSPSSGRARAGELFFGEGSRLTVL.

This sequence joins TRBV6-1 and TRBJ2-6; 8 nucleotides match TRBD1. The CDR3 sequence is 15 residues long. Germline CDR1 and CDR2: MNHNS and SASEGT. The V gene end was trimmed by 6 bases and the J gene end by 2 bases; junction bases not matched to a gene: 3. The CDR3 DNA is TGTGCCAGCAGGAGGACAGGGACTGGGGCCAACGTCCTGACTTTC. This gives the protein CASRRTGTGANVLTF.